This T cell receptor (beta chain) originates from a study of shared clonotypes between healthy human individuals. This CDR3 is built from 12 residues. V was cut by 9 bases and J by 4 bases, with 12 bases left in between. Germline CDR1 reads MDHEN; CDR2 reads SYDVKM. Points on this clone: Its specificity is unknown.

Study-wide points: Depth of sequencing was expected to influence donor clonotype sharing. The study found lower generation probabilities in non-shared clonotypes than in those shared by all four donors. Incomplete sequencing of sorted subsets was indicated by rarefaction despite large depth.

The protocol was immunoSEQ multiplex PCR, while the TCRdb copy is restricted to in-frame clones and leaves out a portion. The profile shows about 1.5 million clones, over 95% of them singletons. V is TRBV28 and J is TRBJ1-1; maybe TRBD1 (5 bases). Sequenced: naive CD4+ T cells sorted from blood. Specified subset: CD45RA+ positively selected. The origin of this receptor is a man aged 25-45 years in good health. CDR3 sequence reads: CASLGRGTEAFF. In DNA, the CDR3 is TGTGCCAGTTTGGGGCGGGGCACTGAAGCTTTCTTT.